The entry below describes one TCR beta chain. Its specificity is not known. It was with unique molecular identifiers that the TCRbeta library was prepared. TCRdb re-called the PCR reads with MiXCR, one entry per CDR3 protein. This sample has hundreds of thousands of distinct CDR3 sequences, with approximately 12% found just once. This record comes from a study of T-cell reconstitution after alpha-beta-depleted transplantation in children. Broader study findings: Expanded clones from the graft, numbering several hundred, reportedly supplied alpha-beta T cells about two months after transplant. By one year post-transplant, T-cell counts and diversity largely arose from T cells that were newly produced.

V was trimmed by 7 bases and J by 8 bases, leaving 11 bases between them. Germline-derived CDR1 and CDR2 are SQVTM and ANQGSEA. CDR3 size: 11 residues. The receptor comes from a male patient younger than 18 who had a stem cell transplant for acute myeloid leukemia, so the T cells may come from the graft donor. The V and J genes are TRBV29-1 and TRBJ2-2, with D maybe TRBD2 (5 bases). The sequences come from PBMCs, mostly from graft donor cells, collected 360 days after TCRalphabeta/CD19-depleted stem cell transplant. The CDR3 nucleotides read TGCAGCGGCCTAGCTCCGGGGGAGCTGTTTTTT. Protein sequence: CSGLAPGELFF.